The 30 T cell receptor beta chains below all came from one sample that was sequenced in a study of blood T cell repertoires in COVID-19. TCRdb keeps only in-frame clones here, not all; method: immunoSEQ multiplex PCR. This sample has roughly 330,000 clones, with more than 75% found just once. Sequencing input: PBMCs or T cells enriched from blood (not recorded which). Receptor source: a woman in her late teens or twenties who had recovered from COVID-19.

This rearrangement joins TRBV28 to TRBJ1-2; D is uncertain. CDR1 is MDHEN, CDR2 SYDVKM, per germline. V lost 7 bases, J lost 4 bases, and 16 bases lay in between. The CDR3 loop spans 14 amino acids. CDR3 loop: CASTRGDRGYGYTF. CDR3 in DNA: TGTGCCAGCACTCGGGGAGATCGGGGCTATGGCTACACCTTC.

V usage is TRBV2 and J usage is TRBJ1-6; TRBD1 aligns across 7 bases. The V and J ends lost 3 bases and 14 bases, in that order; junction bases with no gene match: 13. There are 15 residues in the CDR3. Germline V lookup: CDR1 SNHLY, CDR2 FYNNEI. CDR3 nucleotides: TGTGCCAGCAGTGATTCGGGACAGAGCCTCAGGACCCTCCACTTT. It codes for CASSDSGQSLRTLHF.

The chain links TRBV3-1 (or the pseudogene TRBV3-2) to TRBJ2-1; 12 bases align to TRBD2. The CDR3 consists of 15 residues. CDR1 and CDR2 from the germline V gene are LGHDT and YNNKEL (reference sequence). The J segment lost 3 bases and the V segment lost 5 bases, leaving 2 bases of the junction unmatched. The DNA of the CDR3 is TGTGCCAGCAGCGCGACTAGCGGGAGCTACAATGAGCAGTTCTTC. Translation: CASSATSGSYNEQFF.

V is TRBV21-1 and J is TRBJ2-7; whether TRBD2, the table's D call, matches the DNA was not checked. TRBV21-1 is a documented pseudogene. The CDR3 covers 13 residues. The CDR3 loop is CASTTVWEGEQYF. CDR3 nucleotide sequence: TGTGCCAGCACCACAGTTTGGGAGGGCGAGCAGTACTTC.

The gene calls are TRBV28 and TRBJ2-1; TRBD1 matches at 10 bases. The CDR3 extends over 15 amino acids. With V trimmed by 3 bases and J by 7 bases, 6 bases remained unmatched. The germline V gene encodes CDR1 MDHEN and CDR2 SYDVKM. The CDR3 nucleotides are TGTGCCAGCAGTTTCTCGACAGGGGGCGTAAATGAGCAGTTCTTC. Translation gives CASSFSTGGVNEQFF. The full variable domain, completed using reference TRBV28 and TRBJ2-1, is DVKVTQSSRYLVKRTGEKVFLECVQDMDHENMFWYRQDPGLGLRLIYFSYDVKMKEKGDIPEGYSVSREKKERFSLILESASTNQTSMYLCASSFSTGGVNEQFFGPGTRLTVL.

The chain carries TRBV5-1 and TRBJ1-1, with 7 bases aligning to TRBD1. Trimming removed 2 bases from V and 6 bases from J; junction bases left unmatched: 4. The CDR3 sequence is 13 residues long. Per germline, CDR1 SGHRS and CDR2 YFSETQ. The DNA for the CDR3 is TGCGCCAGCAGCTTAGGGACAGTCCCTGAAGCTTTCTTT. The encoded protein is CASSLGTVPEAFF.

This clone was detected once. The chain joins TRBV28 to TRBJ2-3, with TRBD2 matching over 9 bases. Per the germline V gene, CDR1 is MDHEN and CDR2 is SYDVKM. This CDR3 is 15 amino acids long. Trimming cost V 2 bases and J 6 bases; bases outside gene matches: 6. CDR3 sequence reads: CASSLGTSPADTQYF. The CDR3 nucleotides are TGTGCCAGCAGTTTAGGGACTAGCCCCGCGGATACGCAGTATTTT.

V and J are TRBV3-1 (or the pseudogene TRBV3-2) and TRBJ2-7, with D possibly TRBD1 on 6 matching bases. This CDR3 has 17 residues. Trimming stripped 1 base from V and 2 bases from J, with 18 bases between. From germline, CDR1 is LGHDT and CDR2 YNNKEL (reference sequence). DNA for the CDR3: TGTGCCAGCAGCCAAGTTTGGGGGACACGGAGAACCTACGAGCAGTACTTC. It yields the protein CASSQVWGTRRTYEQYF.

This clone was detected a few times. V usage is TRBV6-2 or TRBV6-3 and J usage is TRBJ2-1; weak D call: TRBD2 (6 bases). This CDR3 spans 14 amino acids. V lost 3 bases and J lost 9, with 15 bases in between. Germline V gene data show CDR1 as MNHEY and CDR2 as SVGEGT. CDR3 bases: TGTGCCAGCAGTTATTTTCGCGTGGGAGGTGAGCAGTTCTTC. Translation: CASSYFRVGGEQFF.

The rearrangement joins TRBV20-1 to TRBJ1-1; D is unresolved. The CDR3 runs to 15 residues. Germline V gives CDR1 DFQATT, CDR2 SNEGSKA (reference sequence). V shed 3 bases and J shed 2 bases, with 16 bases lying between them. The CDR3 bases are TGCAGTGCTAGTATTCCTTCTGCCAGTAACACTGAAGCTTTCTTT. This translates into CSASIPSASNTEAFF.

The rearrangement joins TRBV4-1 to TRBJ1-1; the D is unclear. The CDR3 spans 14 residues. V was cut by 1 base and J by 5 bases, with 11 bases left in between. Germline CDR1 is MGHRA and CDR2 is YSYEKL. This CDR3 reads CASSQARGGTEAFF. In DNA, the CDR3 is TGCGCCAGCAGCCAAGCCCGGGGAGGGACTGAAGCTTTCTTT.

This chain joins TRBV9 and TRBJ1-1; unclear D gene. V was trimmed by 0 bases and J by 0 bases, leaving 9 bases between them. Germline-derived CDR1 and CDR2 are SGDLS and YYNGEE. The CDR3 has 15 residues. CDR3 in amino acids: CASSVGGIMNTEAFF. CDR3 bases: TGTGCCAGCAGCGTAGGTGGCATCATGAACACTGAAGCTTTCTTT.

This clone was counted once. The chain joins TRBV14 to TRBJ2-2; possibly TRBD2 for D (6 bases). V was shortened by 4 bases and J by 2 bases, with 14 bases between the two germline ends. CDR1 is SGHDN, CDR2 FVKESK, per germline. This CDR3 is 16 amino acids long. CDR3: CASSPMGLPNTGELFF. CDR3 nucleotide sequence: TGTGCCAGCAGCCCAATGGGACTCCCTAACACCGGGGAGCTGTTTTTT. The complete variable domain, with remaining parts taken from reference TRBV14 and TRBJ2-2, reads EAGVTQFPSHSVIEKGQTVTLRCDPISGHDNLYWYRRVMGKEIKFLLHFVKESKQDESGMPNNRFLAERTGGTYSTLKVQPAELEDSGVYFCASSPMGLPNTGELFFGEGSRLTVL.

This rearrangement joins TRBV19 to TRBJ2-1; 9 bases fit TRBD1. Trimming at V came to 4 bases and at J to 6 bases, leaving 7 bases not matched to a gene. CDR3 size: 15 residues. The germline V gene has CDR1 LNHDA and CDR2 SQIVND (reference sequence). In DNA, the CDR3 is TGTGCCAGTAGTAACAGGGGGCCCCGAAGCAATGAGCAGTTCTTC. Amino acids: CASSNRGPRSNEQFF. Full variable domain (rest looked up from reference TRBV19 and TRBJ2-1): DGGITQSPKYLFRKEGQNVTLSCEQNLNHDAMYWYRQDPGQGLRLIYYSQIVNDFQKGDIAEGYSVSREKKESFPLTVTSAQKNPTAFYLCASSNRGPRSNEQFFGPGTRLTVL.

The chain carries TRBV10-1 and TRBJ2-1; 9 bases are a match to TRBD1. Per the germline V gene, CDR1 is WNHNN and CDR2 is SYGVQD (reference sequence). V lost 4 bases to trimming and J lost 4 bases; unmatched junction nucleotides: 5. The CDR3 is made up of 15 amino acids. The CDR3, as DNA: TGCGCCAGCAGTGTGGACAGGGGCTATTACAATGAGCAGTTCTTC. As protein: CASSVDRGYYNEQFF.

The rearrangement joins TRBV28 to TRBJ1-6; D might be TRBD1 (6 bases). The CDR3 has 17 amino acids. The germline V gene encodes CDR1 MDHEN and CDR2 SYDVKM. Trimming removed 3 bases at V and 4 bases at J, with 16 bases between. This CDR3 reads CASSFLGTITYNSPLHF. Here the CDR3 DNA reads TGTGCCAGCAGTTTTTTAGGGACAATCACATATAATTCACCCCTCCACTTT.

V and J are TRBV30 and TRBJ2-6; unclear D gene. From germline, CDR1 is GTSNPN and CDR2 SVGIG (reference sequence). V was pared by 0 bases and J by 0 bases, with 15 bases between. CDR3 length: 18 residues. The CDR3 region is CAWSVLSLFNSGANVLTF. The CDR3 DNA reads TGTGCCTGGAGTGTACTGAGCTTGTTTAACTCTGGGGCCAACGTCCTGACTTTC. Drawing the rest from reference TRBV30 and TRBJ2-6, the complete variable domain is SQTIHQWPATLVQPVGSPLSLECTVEGTSNPNLYWYRQAAGRGLQLLFYSVGIGQISSEVPQNLSASRPQDRQFILSSKKLLLSDSGFYLCAWSVLSLFNSGANVLTFGAGSRLTVL.

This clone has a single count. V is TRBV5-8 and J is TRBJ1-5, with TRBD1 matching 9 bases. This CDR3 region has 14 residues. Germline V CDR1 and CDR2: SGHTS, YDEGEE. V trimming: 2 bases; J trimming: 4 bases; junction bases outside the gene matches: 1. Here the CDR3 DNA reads TGTGCCAGCAGCTTTGGGACAGGGAATCAGCCCCAGCATTTT. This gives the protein CASSFGTGNQPQHF. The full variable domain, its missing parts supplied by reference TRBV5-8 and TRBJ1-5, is EAGVTQSPTHLIKTRGQQATLRCSPISGHTSVYWYQQALGLGLQFLLWYDEGEERNRGNFPPRFSGRQFPNYSSELNVNALELEDSALYLCASSFGTGNQPQHFGDGTRLSIL.

In nucleotides, the CDR3 is TGCGCCAGCAGCTTGGTGGCGGGGGGACAGCAAGAGACCCAGTACTTC. It encodes CASSLVAGGQQETQYF. This sequence joins TRBV5-1 and TRBJ2-5; perhaps TRBD2 as D (8 bases). The CDR3 consists of 16 residues. Trimming removed 0 bases at V and 2 bases at J, with 14 bases between. Germline values: CDR1 SGHRS, CDR2 YFSETQ.

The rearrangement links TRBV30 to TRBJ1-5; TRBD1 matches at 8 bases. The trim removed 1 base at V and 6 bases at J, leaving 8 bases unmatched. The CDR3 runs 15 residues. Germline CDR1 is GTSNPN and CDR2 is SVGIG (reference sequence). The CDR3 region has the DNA TGTGCCTGGAGTGGCCAGGGGGCTAGAAGTCAGCCCCAGCATTTT. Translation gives CAWSGQGARSQPQHF. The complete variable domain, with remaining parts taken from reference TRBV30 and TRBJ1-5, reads SQTIHQWPATLVQPVGSPLSLECTVEGTSNPNLYWYRQAAGRGLQLLFYSVGIGQISSEVPQNLSASRPQDRQFILSSKKLLLSDSGFYLCAWSGQGARSQPQHFGDGTRLSIL.

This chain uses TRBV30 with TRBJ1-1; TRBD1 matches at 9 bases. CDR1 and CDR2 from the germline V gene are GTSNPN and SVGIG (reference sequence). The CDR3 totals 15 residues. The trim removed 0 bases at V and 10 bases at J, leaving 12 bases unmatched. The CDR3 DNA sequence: TGTGCCTGGAGTGTAAGCCGACAGGGGGGGGATGTAGCTTTCTTT. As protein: CAWSVSRQGGDVAFF.

CDR3 DNA sequence: TGTGCCAGCAGCGGGGACTCCTCAGCCAATAATTCACCCCTCCACTTT. Encoded protein: CASSGDSSANNSPLHF. The chain uses TRBV9 and TRBJ1-6; perhaps TRBD1 as D (5 bases). Germline values: CDR1 SGDLS, CDR2 YYNGEE. The CDR3 has 16 residues. V was pared by 3 bases and J by 5 bases, with 15 bases between.

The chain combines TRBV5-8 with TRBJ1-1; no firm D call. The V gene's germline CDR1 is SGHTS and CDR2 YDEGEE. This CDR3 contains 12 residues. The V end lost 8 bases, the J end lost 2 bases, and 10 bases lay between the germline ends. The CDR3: CASVRVNTEAFF. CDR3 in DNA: TGTGCCAGTGTACGGGTTAACACTGAAGCTTTCTTT.

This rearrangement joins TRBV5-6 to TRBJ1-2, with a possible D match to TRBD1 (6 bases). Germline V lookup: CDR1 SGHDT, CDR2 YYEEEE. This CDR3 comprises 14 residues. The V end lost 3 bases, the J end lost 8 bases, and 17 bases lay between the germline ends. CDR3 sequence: CASSSRAGAAGYTF. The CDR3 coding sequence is TGTGCCAGCAGCTCAAGGGCAGGGGCGGCGGGCTACACCTTC.

Written as DNA, the CDR3 is TGTGCCAGCAGTGAAAGACAGGTTTCTGAAGCTTTCTTT. As protein: CASSERQVSEAFF. V is TRBV6-1 and J is TRBJ1-1; possibly TRBD1 for D (6 bases). The germline gives CDR1 MNHNS, CDR2 SASEGT. V lost 2 bases and J lost 6, with 10 bases in between. The CDR3 is made up of 13 amino acids.

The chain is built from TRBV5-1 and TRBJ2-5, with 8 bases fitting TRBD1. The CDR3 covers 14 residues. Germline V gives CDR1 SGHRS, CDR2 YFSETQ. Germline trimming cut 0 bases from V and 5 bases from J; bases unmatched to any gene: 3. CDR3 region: CASSLATGAETQYF. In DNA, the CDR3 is TGCGCCAGCAGCTTGGCGACAGGGGCTGAGACCCAGTACTTC.

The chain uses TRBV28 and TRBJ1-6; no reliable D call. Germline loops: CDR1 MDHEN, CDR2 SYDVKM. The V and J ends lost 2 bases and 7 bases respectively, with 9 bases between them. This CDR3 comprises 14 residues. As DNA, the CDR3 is TGTGCCAGCAGTTTACAGGACTTAAATTCACCCCTCCACTTT. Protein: CASSLQDLNSPLHF.

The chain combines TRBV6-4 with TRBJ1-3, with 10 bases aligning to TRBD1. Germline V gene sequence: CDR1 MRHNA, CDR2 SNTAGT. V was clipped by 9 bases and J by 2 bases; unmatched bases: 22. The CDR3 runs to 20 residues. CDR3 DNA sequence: TGTGCCAGTAGCGTTAGGAGGACAGGGGGTATCATTCTAACTGGAAACACCATATATTTT. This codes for CASSVRRTGGIILTGNTIYF.

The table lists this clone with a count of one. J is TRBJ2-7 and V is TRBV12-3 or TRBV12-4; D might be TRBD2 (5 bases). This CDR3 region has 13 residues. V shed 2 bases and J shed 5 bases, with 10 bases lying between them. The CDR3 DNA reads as TGTGCCAGCAGTTTACACGGGATCAACGAGCAGTACTTC. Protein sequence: CASSLHGINEQYF.

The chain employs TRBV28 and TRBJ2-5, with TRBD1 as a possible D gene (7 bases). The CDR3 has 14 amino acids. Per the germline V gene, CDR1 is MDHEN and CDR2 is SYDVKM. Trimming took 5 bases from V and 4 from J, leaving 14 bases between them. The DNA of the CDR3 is TGTGCCAGCAGTGCGGGACAGAGGCCAGAGACCCAGTACTTC. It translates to CASSAGQRPETQYF.